This T cell receptor (beta chain) is from a study of shared clonotypes between healthy human individuals. The genomic DNA of each subset was split evenly across several immunoSEQ plates. Generated by immunoSEQ multiplex PCR, the TCRdb table keeps only in-frame clones and is missing some. Of 450,000 to 500,000 clones listed, 60% to 85% are singletons. As concerns this clone: Other DNA sequences from this sample encode an identical CDR3 as well.

This receptor was identified in a woman aged 40 to 50 in good health. Some clones in this sample may be carry-over from other donors' samples. Sample: PBMCs.

CDR3 amino acids: CASSEARGLAGGREQFF. The CDR3 DNA sequence: TGTGCCAGCAGTGAAGCGCGGGGGCTAGCGGGAGGCAGGGAGCAGTTCTTC. The V and J genes are TRBV2 and TRBJ2-1; 11 bases align to TRBD2. V lost 0 bases, J lost 10 bases, and 11 bases stayed unmatched. Germline V CDR1 and CDR2: SNHLY, FYNNEI. This CDR3 is 17 amino acids long.